This TCR beta chain was profiled in a study of shared clonotypes between healthy human individuals. Profiled with immunoSEQ multiplex PCR; TCRdb holds only in-frame clones, not every one. In the table there are a few hundred thousand clones, about 69% of which are singletons. Sequenced: memory CD4+ T cells sorted from blood. Sample subset: CD45RA-negative fraction. The TCR originated in a man aged 25 to 40 in good health.

The CDR3 loop reads CASSLWTGEDTQYF. CDR3 DNA sequence: TGCGCCAGCAGCTTATGGACGGGGGAAGATACGCAGTATTTT. V and J are TRBV5-1 and TRBJ2-3, with D tentatively TRBD2 (6 bases). V lost 2 bases, J lost 5 bases, and 12 bases lay in between. Germline CDR1 reads SGHRS; CDR2 reads YFSETQ. The CDR3 consists of 14 residues. Full variable domain (missing parts from reference TRBV5-1 and TRBJ2-3): KAGVTQTPRYLIKTRGQQVTLSCSPISGHRSVSWYQQTPGQGLQFLFEYFSETQRNKGNFPGRFSGRQFSNSRSEMNVSTLELGDSALYLCASSLWTGEDTQYFGPGTRLTVL.